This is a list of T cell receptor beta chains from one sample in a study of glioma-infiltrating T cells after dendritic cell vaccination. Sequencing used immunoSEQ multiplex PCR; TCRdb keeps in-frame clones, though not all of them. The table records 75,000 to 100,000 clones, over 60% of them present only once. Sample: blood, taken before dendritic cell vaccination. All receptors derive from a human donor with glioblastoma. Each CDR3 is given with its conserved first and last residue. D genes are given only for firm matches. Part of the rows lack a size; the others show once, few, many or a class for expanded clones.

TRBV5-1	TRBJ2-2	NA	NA	CASSPAPRVGAGELFF	TGCGCCAGCAGTCCCGCTCCCAGGGTCGGCGCCGGGGAGCTGTTTTTT
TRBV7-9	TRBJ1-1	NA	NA	CASSLIATEAFF	TGTGCCAGCAGCTTAATAGCTACTGAAGCTTTCTTT
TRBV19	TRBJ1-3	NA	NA	CASSVRGIGNTIYF	TGTGCCAGTAGCGTCAGGGGTATTGGAAACACCATATATTTT
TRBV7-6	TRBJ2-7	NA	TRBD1	CASSRPGTATYEQYF	TGTGCCAGCAGTCGCCCCGGGACAGCTACCTACGAGCAGTACTTC
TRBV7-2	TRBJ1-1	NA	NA	CASSLYHLGRVDTEAFF	TGTGCCAGCAGCTTATATCATTTAGGCAGGGTGGACACTGAAGCTTTCTTT
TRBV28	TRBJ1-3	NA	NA	CASSLDPPGLSGNTIYF	TGTGCCAGCAGTTTAGACCCGCCGGGTCTCTCTGGAAACACCATATATTTT
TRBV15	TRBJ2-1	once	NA	CATSRVTRGGNEQFF	TGTGCCACCAGCAGAGTCACGCGGGGAGGCAATGAGCAGTTCTTC
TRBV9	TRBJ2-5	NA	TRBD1	CASSLGQGQETQYF	TGTGCCAGCAGCCTGGGACAGGGTCAAGAGACCCAGTACTTC
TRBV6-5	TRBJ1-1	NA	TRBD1	CASSYDRVASAFF	TGTGCCAGCAGTTACGACAGGGTTGCATCAGCTTTCTTT
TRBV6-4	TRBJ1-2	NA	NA	CASSDFGGSGGYTF	TGTGCCAGCAGTGACTTCGGGGGTTCGGGTGGCTACACCTTC
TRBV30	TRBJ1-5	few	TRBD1	CAWSGGTGGPQPQHF	TGTGCCTGGAGTGGCGGGACAGGGGGCCCTCAGCCCCAGCATTTT
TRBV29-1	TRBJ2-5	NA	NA	CSVSLGRETQYF	TGCAGCGTCAGTCTGGGGAGAGAGACCCAGTACTTC
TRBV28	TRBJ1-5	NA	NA	CAGKGQGGGQPQHF	TGTGCCGGCAAGGGGCAGGGTGGTGGGCAGCCCCAGCATTTT
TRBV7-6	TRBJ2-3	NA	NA	CASSPGFEGDTQYF	TGTGCCAGCAGCCCTGGTTTTGAGGGAGATACGCAGTATTTT
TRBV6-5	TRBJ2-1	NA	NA	CASSLEGVYNEQFF	TGTGCCAGCAGCCTCGAAGGGGTTTACAATGAGCAGTTCTTC
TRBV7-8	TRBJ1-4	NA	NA	CASSLYGATNEKLFF	TGTGCCAGCAGCTTATACGGGGCAACTAATGAAAAACTGTTTTTT
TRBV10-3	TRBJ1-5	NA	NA	CAISELEDQPQHF	TGTGCCATCAGTGAGTTAGAGGATCAGCCCCAGCATTTT
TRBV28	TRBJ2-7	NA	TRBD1	CASSLSLWTGAYEQYF	TGTGCCAGCAGTTTATCACTCTGGACAGGGGCCTACGAGCAGTACTTC
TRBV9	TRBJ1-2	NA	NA	CASSVVRGDNPGYTF	TGTGCCAGCAGCGTAGTCCGTGGGGACAATCCTGGCTACACCTTC
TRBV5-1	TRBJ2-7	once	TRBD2	CASSLEGLARIYEQYF	TGCGCCAGCAGCCTGGAGGGACTAGCGCGGATCTACGAGCAGTACTTC
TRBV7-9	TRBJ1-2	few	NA	CASSLAVMRGIGGYTF	TGTGCCAGCAGCTTAGCCGTGATGCGGGGAATAGGTGGCTACACCTTC
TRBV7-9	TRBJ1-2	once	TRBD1	CASSLVGQIIYGYTF	TGTGCCAGCAGCTTAGTGGGACAGATCATCTATGGCTACACCTTC
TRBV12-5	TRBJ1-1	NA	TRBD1	CASGPRDSEAFF	TGTGCTAGTGGTCCACGGGACAGTGAAGCTTTCTTT
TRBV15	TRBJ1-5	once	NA	CATSRDHSNQPQHF	TGTGCCACCAGCAGAGATCATAGCAATCAGCCCCAGCATTTT
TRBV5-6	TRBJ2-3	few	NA	CASSLDMTPTDTQYF	TGTGCCAGCAGCTTAGATATGACTCCCACAGATACGCAGTATTTT
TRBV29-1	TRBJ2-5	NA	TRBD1	CSVPGTGGQTQYF	TGCAGCGTTCCCGGGACAGGGGGCCAGACCCAGTACTTC
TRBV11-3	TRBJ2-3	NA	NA	CASSLVLVSWPDTQYF	TGTGCCAGCAGCTTAGTCCTAGTATCCTGGCCAGATACGCAGTATTTT
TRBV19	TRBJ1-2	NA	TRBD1	CASSGGTGGNYGYTF	TGTGCCAGTAGTGGGGGGACAGGGGGCAACTATGGCTACACCTTC
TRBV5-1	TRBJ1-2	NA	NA	CASSLESGAQSYGYTF	TGCGCCAGCAGCTTGGAATCAGGGGCGCAGAGCTATGGCTACACCTTC
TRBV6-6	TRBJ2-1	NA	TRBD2	CASTTSLAVEQFF	TGTGCCAGCACGACCTCACTAGCGGTTGAGCAGTTCTTC
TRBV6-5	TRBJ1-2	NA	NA	CASSPTRRTYGYTF	TGTGCCAGCAGTCCTACTCGACGGACATATGGCTACACCTTC
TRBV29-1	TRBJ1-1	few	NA	CSCRAFLNTEAFF	TGCAGCTGCAGGGCCTTTTTAAACACTGAAGCTTTCTTT
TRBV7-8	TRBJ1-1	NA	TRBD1	CASSPGQTMNTEAFF	TGTGCCAGCAGCCCGGGACAGACCATGAACACTGAAGCTTTCTTT
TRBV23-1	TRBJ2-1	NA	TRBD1	CASRRQGENEQFF	TGCGCCAGCAGGCGACAGGGTGAGAATGAGCAGTTCTTC
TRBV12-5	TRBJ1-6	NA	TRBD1	CASGREGGGGDSPLHF	TGTGCTAGTGGTCGGGAGGGAGGGGGCGGAGATTCACCCCTCCACTTT
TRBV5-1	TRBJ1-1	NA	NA	CASSLRSGVLRPPEAFF	TGCGCCAGCAGCTTGCGTTCCGGGGTGCTTCGGCCGCCTGAAGCTTTCTTT
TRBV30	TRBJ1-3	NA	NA	CAWSGSGVFFGNTIYF	TGTGCCTGGAGTGGTTCGGGGGTTTTCTTCGGAAACACCATATATTTT
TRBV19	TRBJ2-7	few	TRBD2	CASSGLQAGAYEQYF	TGTGCCAGTAGTGGCCTACAAGCGGGAGCCTACGAGCAGTACTTC
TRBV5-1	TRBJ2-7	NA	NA	CASSLAIAVRGSEQYF	TGCGCCAGCAGCTTGGCGATCGCGGTCAGGGGTAGCGAGCAGTACTTC
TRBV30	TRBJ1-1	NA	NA	CAWSVGGGGYTEAFF	TGTGCCTGGAGTGTAGGAGGGGGGGGGTACACTGAAGCTTTCTTT
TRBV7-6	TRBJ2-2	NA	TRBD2	CASSLGLAGGSNTGELFF	TGTGCCAGCAGCTTAGGACTAGCGGGAGGGAGCAACACCGGGGAGCTGTTTTTT
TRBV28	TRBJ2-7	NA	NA	CASSWSQGARSYEQYF	TGTGCCAGCAGTTGGTCTCAGGGTGCTCGCTCCTACGAGCAGTACTTC
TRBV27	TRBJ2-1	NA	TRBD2	CASSLGLAGVEQFF	TGTGCCAGCAGTCTCGGACTAGCGGGAGTTGAGCAGTTCTTC
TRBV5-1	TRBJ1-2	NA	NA	CASSSKTTGYGYTF	TGCGCCAGCAGCTCGAAGACGACGGGTTATGGCTACACCTTC
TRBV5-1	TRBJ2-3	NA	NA	CASSLSVGTDTQYF	TGCGCCAGCAGCTTGTCCGTCGGCACAGATACGCAGTATTTT
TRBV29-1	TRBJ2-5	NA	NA	CSVEQGLMETQYF	TGCAGCGTTGAACAGGGTCTGATGGAGACCCAGTACTTC
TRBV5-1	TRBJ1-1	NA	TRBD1	CASSVGQGGEAFF	TGCGCCAGCAGCGTCGGACAGGGAGGTGAAGCTTTCTTT
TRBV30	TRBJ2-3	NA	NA	CAWSGGGRFTDTQYF	TGTGCCTGGAGTGGTGGTGGCAGATTCACAGATACGCAGTATTTT
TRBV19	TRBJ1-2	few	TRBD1	CASGQGVYGYTF	TGTGCCAGTGGACAGGGAGTATATGGCTACACCTTC
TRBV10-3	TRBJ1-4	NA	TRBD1	CAISVGTGRAANEKLFF	TGTGCCATCAGTGTAGGGACAGGGAGAGCAGCTAATGAAAAACTGTTTTTT
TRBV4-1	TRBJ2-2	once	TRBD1	CASSHRPGTGVTGELFF	TGCGCCAGCAGCCATCGTCCCGGGACAGGGGTCACCGGGGAGCTGTTTTTT
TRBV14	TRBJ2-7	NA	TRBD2	CASSLVVGLAGAGEQYF	TGTGCCAGCAGTCTAGTTGTCGGACTAGCGGGAGCGGGCGAGCAGTACTTC
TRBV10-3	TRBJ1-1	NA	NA	CAISPSGGTEAFF	TGTGCCATCAGTCCATCCGGGGGCACTGAAGCTTTCTTT
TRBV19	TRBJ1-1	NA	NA	CASSAQVNTEAFF	TGTGCCAGTTCGGCTCAGGTGAACACTGAAGCTTTCTTT
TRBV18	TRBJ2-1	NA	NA	CASSSQGYEQFF	TGTGCCAGCTCTTCCCAGGGGTACGAGCAGTTCTTC
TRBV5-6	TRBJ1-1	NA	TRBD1	CASSFVNRGTEAFF	TGTGCCAGCAGCTTCGTTAACAGGGGCACTGAAGCTTTCTTT
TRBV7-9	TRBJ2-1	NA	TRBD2	CASSRGLAGGWNEQFF	TGTGCCAGCAGCAGGGGACTAGCGGGGGGGTGGAATGAGCAGTTCTTC
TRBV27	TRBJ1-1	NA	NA	CASSLLALMNTEAFF	TGTGCCAGCAGTTTATTAGCGTTGATGAACACTGAAGCTTTCTTT
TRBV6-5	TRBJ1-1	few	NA	CASSSDSKASGPEAFF	TGTGCCAGCAGTTCGGACAGTAAGGCATCGGGCCCTGAAGCTTTCTTT
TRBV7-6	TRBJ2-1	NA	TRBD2	CASSSRLAGVYNEQFF	TGTGCCAGCAGCTCACGGCTAGCGGGAGTCTACAATGAGCAGTTCTTC